These 9 T cell receptor beta chains came from one sample sequenced in a study of T-cell memory formation after mild COVID-19. A single record per CDR3 protein comes from TCRdb applying MiXCR to the 5' RACE reads. Among some 40,000 distinct CDR3 sequences, 7.3% were seen once, and the ten largest hold approximately 1.5%. Source material: PBMCs or a T cell subset sorted from them (not recorded which). Receptor source: a man between 18 and 35 years old who had mild COVID-19 (a few samples of this study predate the infection). Cell type and time point are not known.

This clonotype was counted ten times or more. This chain links TRBV7-2 with TRBJ2-5, with no clear D. Per the germline V gene, CDR1 is SGHTA and CDR2 is FQGNSA. The CDR3 length is 14 residues. Trimming removed 1 base at V and 1 base at J, with 7 bases between. CDR3 in DNA: TGTGCCAGCAGCTTAGGTCAGATCCAAGAGACCCAGTACTTC. Translating it yields CASSLGQIQETQYF.

This clonotype was observed a handful of times. The chain uses TRBV7-8 and TRBJ2-3, with D perhaps given as TRBD1 or TRBD2 (5 bases each). CDR1 is SGHVS, CDR2 FQNEAQ, per germline. V lost 4 bases, J lost 6 bases, and 14 bases lay in between. This CDR3 is built from 14 residues. CDR3 nucleotide sequence: TGTGCCAGCAGCTCCCCGGGACCCCGGGATACGCAGTATTTT. Protein sequence: CASSSPGPRDTQYF.

This clonotype was picked up a small number of times. This chain links TRBV5-1 with TRBJ2-1, with D maybe TRBD2 (5 bases). Germline values: CDR1 SGHRS, CDR2 YFSETQ. Between the trimmed V and J ends, which lost 7 bases and 1 base, there was a span of 9 bases. The CDR3 is made up of 13 amino acids. The DNA for the CDR3 is TGCGCCAGCCATCTAGCTTCCTACAATGAGCAGTTCTTC. Translation gives CASHLASYNEQFF.

This clonotype was picked up many times. Here the CDR3 DNA reads TGCGCCAGCAGCCTAGGGACAGGGGCCCTGAACACTGAAGCTTTCTTT. This translates into CASSLGTGALNTEAFF. The rearrangement joins TRBV5-1 to TRBJ1-1, with 10 bases that match TRBD1. Germline V gene data show CDR1 as SGHRS and CDR2 as YFSETQ. J was trimmed by 0 bases and V by 4 bases; bases with no gene match: 6. The length of the CDR3 is 16 residues.

This clonotype was seen more than once but under ten times. The chain has TRBV20-1 and TRBJ1-5; a weak D match, TRBD1 (5 bases). The CDR3 sequence is 14 residues long. Between the trimmed V and J ends, which lost 3 bases and 0 bases, there was a span of 9 bases. The V gene's germline CDR1 is DFQATT and CDR2 SNEGSKA (reference sequence). CDR3 loop: CSARRQNSNQPQHF. CDR3 DNA sequence: TGCAGTGCTAGGCGACAGAATAGCAATCAGCCCCAGCATTTT.

J is TRBJ1-6 and V is TRBV28; 7 positions agree with TRBD1. CDR3 length: 16 amino acids. Unmatched junction bases numbered 11, after V lost 6 bases and J lost 6 bases. Germline V gene lookup returns CDR1 MDHEN and CDR2 SYDVKM. The CDR3 nucleotides are TGTGCCAGCAGACCCATTGCAGGGGGAGGTAATTCACCCCTCCACTTT. It yields the protein CASRPIAGGGNSPLHF.

The V and J genes are TRBV7-2 and TRBJ1-6, with a weak D call TRBD1 (5 bases). Trimming shortened V by 1 base and J by 11 bases, and 15 bases separated the two germline ends. The CDR3 is made up of 15 amino acids. Germline V CDR1 and CDR2: SGHTA, FQGNSA. CDR3: CASSLVKGTRTPLHF. CDR3 sequence (DNA): TGTGCCAGCAGCTTAGTTAAGGGGACGCGTACACCCCTCCACTTT.

Many counts were recorded for this clonotype. The junction does not match germline at one end; this may be a read error. The chain employs TRBV7-9 and TRBJ2-5; D remains unclear. Germline CDR1 is SEHNR and CDR2 is FQNEAQ (reference sequence). The CDR3 covers 10 residues. The CDR3 sequence is CASHQETQYF. In DNA, the CDR3 is TGTGCCAGCCACCAGGAGACCCAGTACTTC. Filled out from reference TRBV7-9 and TRBJ2-5, the complete variable domain reads DTGVSQNPRHKITKRGQNVTFRCDPISEHNRLYWYRQTLGQGPEFLTYFQNEAQLEKSRLLSDRFSAERPKGSFSTLEIQRTEQGDSAMYLCASHQETQYFGPGTRLLVL.

This clonotype was seen a few times. This chain uses TRBV2 with TRBJ1-6; 7 bases map to TRBD1. CDR1 SNHLY and CDR2 FYNNEI come from the germline V gene. CDR3 size: 15 residues. The V gene end was trimmed by 2 bases and the J gene end by 9 bases; junction bases not matched to a gene: 7. Here the CDR3 DNA reads TGTGCCAGCAGTGAATCTGGGACAGTCCCTTCACCCCTCCACTTT. This gives the protein CASSESGTVPSPLHF.